This T cell receptor (beta chain) originates from a study of spatial heterogeneity in lung cancer. Noted time point: sample taken at primary tumor resection. Whole RNA obtained from tumor, nontumor lung or frozen PBMC underwent sequencing without sorting. The donors comprised some 78 untreated early-stage non-small cell lung cancer patients. Using its own MiXCR run on the 5' RACE reads, TCRdb lists one record per CDR3 protein. The sample includes about 12,000 distinct CDR3 sequences, around an eighth of them seen just once. The CDR3 sequence is 11 residues long. Per the germline V gene, CDR1 is SQVTM and CDR2 is ANQGSEA. V lost 5 bases, J lost 6 bases, and 10 bases lay in between.

The chain is built from TRBV29-1 and TRBJ1-2; no reliable D call. The sequencing used PBMCs, collected at surgery. The TCR was taken from a female donor with early-stage non-small cell lung cancer. CDR3 sequence (DNA): TGCAGCGTTAGGGCGGGGAATGGCTACACCTTC. Translation: CSVRAGNGYTF.